This TCR beta chain emerged from a study of identical twins' blood T cells. Overall study context: Approximately 50 million reads came from around twelve libraries, six alpha, six beta. General observations from the study: Twin repertoire similarity may partly reflect shared environment. Twins shared more top CDR3 clonotypes than unrelated donors did.

Concerning this clonotype: The antigen remains undetermined.

TCRdb redid the calling of the 5' RACE reads with MiXCR, one entry per CDR3 protein. The sample has roughly 340,000 distinct CDR3 sequences, roughly 27% seen once. Reared together, all three twin pairs probably met the same infectious agents and vaccines. The CDR3 is made up of 12 amino acids. The sequence was collected from a woman aged 18-55 years in good health. Material for sequencing was PBMCs. The chain carries TRBV21-1 and TRBJ1-2. TRBV21-1 is a pseudogene segment. CDR3 DNA sequence: TGTGCCAGCAGCCCCTCCGAGAGTGGCTACACCTTC. This gives the protein CASSPSESGYTF.